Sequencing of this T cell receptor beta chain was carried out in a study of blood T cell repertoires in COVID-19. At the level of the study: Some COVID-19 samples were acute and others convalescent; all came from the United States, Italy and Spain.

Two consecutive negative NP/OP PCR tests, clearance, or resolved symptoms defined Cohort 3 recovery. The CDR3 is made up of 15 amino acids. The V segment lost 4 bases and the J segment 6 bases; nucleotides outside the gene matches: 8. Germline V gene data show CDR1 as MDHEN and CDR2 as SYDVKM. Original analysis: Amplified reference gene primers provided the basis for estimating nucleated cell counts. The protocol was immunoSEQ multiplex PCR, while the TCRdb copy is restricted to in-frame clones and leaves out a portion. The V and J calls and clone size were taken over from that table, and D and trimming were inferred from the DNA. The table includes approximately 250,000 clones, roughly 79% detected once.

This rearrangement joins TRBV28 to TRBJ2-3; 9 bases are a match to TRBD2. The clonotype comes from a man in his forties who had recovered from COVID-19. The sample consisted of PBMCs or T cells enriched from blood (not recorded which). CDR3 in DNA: TGTGCCAGCAGTTCCTTGGCGGGAGGGGCGGATACGCAGTATTTT. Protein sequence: CASSSLAGGADTQYF.